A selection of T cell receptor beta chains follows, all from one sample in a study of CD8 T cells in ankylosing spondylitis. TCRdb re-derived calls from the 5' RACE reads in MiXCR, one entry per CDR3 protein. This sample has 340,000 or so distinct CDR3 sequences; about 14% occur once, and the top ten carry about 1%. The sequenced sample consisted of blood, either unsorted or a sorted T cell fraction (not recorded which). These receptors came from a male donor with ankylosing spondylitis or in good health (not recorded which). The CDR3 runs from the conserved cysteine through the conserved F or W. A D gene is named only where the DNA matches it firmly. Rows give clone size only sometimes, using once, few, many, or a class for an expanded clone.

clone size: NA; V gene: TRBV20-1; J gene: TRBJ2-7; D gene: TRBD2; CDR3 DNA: TGCAGTGCAATGGGGGAGGGAGCTTACGAGCAGTACTTC; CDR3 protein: CSAMGEGAYEQYF
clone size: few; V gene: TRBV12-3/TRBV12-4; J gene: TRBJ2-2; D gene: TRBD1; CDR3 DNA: TGTGCCAGCACCTTTCGACCGGGACAGCTATTGACCGGGGAGCTGTTTTTT; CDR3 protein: CASTFRPGQLLTGELFF
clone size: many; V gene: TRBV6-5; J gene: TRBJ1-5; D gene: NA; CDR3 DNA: TGTGCCAGCAGTTACTCCAGGGATCAGCCCCAGCATTTT; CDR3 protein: CASSYSRDQPQHF
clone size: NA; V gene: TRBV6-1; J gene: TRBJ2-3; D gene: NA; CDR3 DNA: TGTGCCAGTTGGGCCGTAGGTGGAGATACGCAGTATTTT; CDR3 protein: CASWAVGGDTQYF
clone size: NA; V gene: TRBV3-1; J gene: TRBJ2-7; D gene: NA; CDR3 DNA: TGTGCCAGCAGCCCCCGAATAGCGGCTACGACGGAGCAGTACTTC; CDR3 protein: CASSPRIAATTEQYF
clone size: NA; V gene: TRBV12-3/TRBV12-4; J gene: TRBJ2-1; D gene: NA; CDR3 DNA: TGTGCCAGCACCCCGTCCCGGGACTTCTACAATGAGCAGTTCTTC; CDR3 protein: CASTPSRDFYNEQFF
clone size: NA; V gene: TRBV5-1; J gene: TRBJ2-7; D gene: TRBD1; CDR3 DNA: TGCGCCAGCAGCCCCGGCACGGACAGGAGGTCCTACGAGCAGTACTTC; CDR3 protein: CASSPGTDRRSYEQYF
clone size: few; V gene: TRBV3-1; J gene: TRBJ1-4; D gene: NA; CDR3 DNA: TGTGCCAGTGGGACGGACCAATTTACTAATGAAAAACTGTTTTTT; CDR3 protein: CASGTDQFTNEKLFF
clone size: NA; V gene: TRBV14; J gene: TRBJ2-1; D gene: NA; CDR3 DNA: TGTGCCAGCAGCCAAGACAGACTACCTCTGGGCGATGAGCAGTTCTTC; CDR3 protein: CASSQDRLPLGDEQFF
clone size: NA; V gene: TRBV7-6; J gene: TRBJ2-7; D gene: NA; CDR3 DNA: TGTGCCAGCAGCACTGGCCACGAGCAGTACTTC; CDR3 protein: CASSTGHEQYF